A selection of T cell receptor beta chains follows, all from one sample in a study of graft-versus-host responses after intestinal transplantation. Assay used: immunoSEQ multiplex PCR; TCRdb lists only in-frame clones, some missing. Among about 23,000 clones listed, around 78% were seen once. The sequenced sample was ileum tissue, obtained 12 days after intestinal transplant. The source of these receptors is a human patient who received an intestinal transplant, so some T cells may come from the graft donor. CDR3s include the opening cysteine and the closing phenylalanine or tryptophan. D genes are given only for firm matches. Size values are once, few and many counts, or a class for expanded clones, and some rows have none.

v_gene	abundance	d_gene	j_gene	CDR3aa	CDR3nt
TRBV4-1	-	-	TRBJ2-4	CASSQGRWKNIQYF	TGCGCCAGCAGCCAGGGGCGGTGGAAAAACATTCAGTACTTC
TRBV9	few	-	TRBJ1-1	CASSVGGGMNTEAFF	TGTGCCAGCAGCGTCGGCGGGGGGATGAACACTGAAGCTTTCTTT
TRBV6-1	once	TRBD1	TRBJ2-1	CASRTGTVYNEQFF	TGTGCCAGCAGGACCGGGACAGTGTACAATGAGCAGTTCTTC
TRBV2	-	-	TRBJ2-5	CASTTLESQETQYF	TGTGCCAGCACCACACTAGAGTCCCAAGAGACCCAGTACTTC
TRBV29-1	-	TRBD1	TRBJ1-5	CSVHMRGRGQGIYSNQPQHF	TGCAGCGTTCACATGCGGGGTCGGGGACAGGGGATCTATAGCAATCAGCCCCAGCATTTT
TRBV19	-	TRBD1	TRBJ2-3	CASSIARGTRWNTQYF	TGTGCCAGTAGTATAGCCAGGGGGACAAGGTGGAATACGCAGTATTTT
TRBV21-1	-	-	TRBJ2-3	CASSERGLACTDTQYF	TGTGCCAGCAGTGAAAGGGGCTTGGCGTGTACAGATACGCAGTATTTT
TRBV2	-	-	TRBJ2-3	CASSPQGGAGDTQYF	TGTGCCAGCAGCCCACAGGGGGGGGCAGGAGATACGCAGTATTTT
TRBV19	-	-	TRBJ1-5	CASSIDLSDQPQHF	TGTGCCAGTAGTATAGATCTTAGTGATCAGCCCCAGCATTTT
TRBV7-9	-	-	TRBJ1-6	CASSYSVRADSPLHF	TGTGCCAGCAGCTACAGCGTGAGGGCCGATTCACCCCTCCACTTT
TRBV4-3	-	-	TRBJ2-1	CASSQTTYNEQFF	TGCGCCAGCAGCCAAACTACCTACAATGAGCAGTTCTTC
TRBV9	-	-	TRBJ1-2	CASSPARYYGYTF	TGTGCCAGCAGCCCGGCGAGGTACTATGGCTACACCTTC
TRBV4-1	-	-	TRBJ2-2	CASSHRGVGTGELFF	TGCGCCAGCAGCCATCGGGGTGTTGGGACCGGGGAGCTGTTTTTT
TRBV6-6	once	TRBD2	TRBJ2-3	CASSPVTSGSDAQYF	TGTGCCAGCAGCCCGGTGACTAGCGGGAGTGATGCGCAGTATTTT
TRBV19	-	TRBD1	TRBJ2-2	CASSIGDRNTGELFF	TGTGCCAGTAGTATAGGGGACAGAAACACCGGGGAGCTGTTTTTT
TRBV4-1	-	TRBD1	TRBJ2-3	CASKGGSGTGDTDTQYF	TGCGCCAGCAAAGGTGGGAGCGGGACAGGGGACACAGATACGCAGTATTTT
TRBV28	-	TRBD2	TRBJ2-7	CASSSMGLVGTTAPYEQYF	TGTGCCAGCAGTTCGATGGGACTAGTGGGTACCACAGCTCCCTACGAGCAGTACTTC
TRBV4-1	-	-	TRBJ1-2	CASSQDYLQGLGGYTF	TGCGCCAGCAGCCAAGATTACCTCCAGGGGCTTGGTGGCTACACCTTC
TRBV11-2	-	TRBD1	TRBJ1-4	CASSLNPGGSWEKLFF	TGTGCCAGCAGCCTTAACCCAGGGGGATCGTGGGAAAAACTGTTTTTT
TRBV19	few	-	TRBJ1-5	CASSSPGGGNQPQHF	TGTGCCAGTAGTTCCCCCGGGGGTGGCAATCAGCCCCAGCATTTT
TRBV19	-	-	TRBJ2-6	CASSIGGTGANVLTF	TGTGCCAGTAGTATTGGCGGGACTGGGGCCAACGTCCTGACTTTC
TRBV7-6	-	TRBD1	TRBJ2-7	CASSLVGDSSYEQYF	TGTGCCAGCAGCTTAGTAGGGGACAGCTCCTACGAGCAGTACTTC
TRBV6-1	-	TRBD1	TRBJ2-7	CASTGDRGYEQYF	TGTGCCAGCACAGGGGACAGGGGTTACGAGCAGTACTTC
TRBV7-9	-	TRBD1	TRBJ2-3	CASTGDRGRDTQYF	TGTGCCAGCACAGGGGACAGGGGGCGAGATACGCAGTATTTT
TRBV19	-	-	TRBJ2-7	CASSTQGDSYEQYF	TGTGCCAGTAGTACTCAGGGGGACTCTTACGAGCAGTACTTC
TRBV4-3	-	-	TRBJ1-5	CASSQGHFNQPQHF	TGCGCCAGCAGCCAAGGACACTTCAATCAGCCCCAGCATTTT
TRBV7-9	few	-	TRBJ2-1	CASRRDYNEQFF	TGTGCCAGCAGGCGGGACTACAATGAGCAGTTCTTC
TRBV6-6	-	TRBD1	TRBJ2-1	CASSYGRTGSYNEQFF	TGTGCCAGCAGTTACGGGAGGACAGGGTCCTACAATGAGCAGTTCTTC
TRBV9	-	TRBD2	TRBJ2-5	CASSVGGSGGSQETQYF	TGTGCCAGCAGCGTAGGGGGGAGCGGGGGGTCCCAAGAGACCCAGTACTTC
TRBV7-3	-	-	TRBJ2-7	CASSFLGGSSYEQYF	TGTGCCAGCAGCTTCCTGGGCGGGTCCTCCTACGAGCAGTACTTC
TRBV20-1	-	TRBD1	TRBJ1-1	CSAPGQGPF	TGCAGTGCCCCCGGACAGGGCCCTTTT
TRBV7-9	-	-	TRBJ1-2	CASSLYTGGYTF	TGTGCCAGCAGCTTATATACGGGGGGCTACACCTTC
TRBV4-1	-	-	TRBJ2-5	CASSQDLGGQETQYF	TGCGCCAGCAGCCAAGATCTAGGCGGACAAGAGACCCAGTACTTC
TRBV10-3	-	-	TRBJ2-3	CAIRSTQAHSTDTQYF	TGTGCCATCAGGTCAACACAGGCTCATAGCACAGATACGCAGTATTTT
TRBV2	once	-	TRBJ2-5	CASSDDSLETQYF	TGTGCCAGCAGTGACGACAGCCTTGAGACCCAGTACTTC
TRBV6-1	few	TRBD1	TRBJ1-2	CASSETGTGIYGYTF	TGTGCCAGCAGTGAAACCGGGACAGGGATCTATGGCTACACCTTC
TRBV10-3	-	-	TRBJ2-1	CAISIADRYNEQFF	TGTGCCATCAGTATAGCGGACCGTTACAATGAGCAGTTCTTC
TRBV9	-	-	TRBJ2-4	CASTSRIAKNIQYF	TGTGCCAGTACGAGCAGGATAGCCAAAAACATTCAGTACTTC
TRBV6-5	-	TRBD2	TRBJ2-5	CASSYGLAGGETQYF	TGTGCCAGCAGTTACGGACTAGCGGGGGGAGAGACCCAGTACTTC
TRBV5-6	-	-	TRBJ1-3	CASSFPLTGNTIYF	TGTGCCAGCAGCTTCCCCCTAACTGGAAACACCATATATTTT
TRBV9	-	TRBD2	TRBJ2-3	CASSVGLAGADTQYF	TGTGCCAGCAGCGTGGGACTAGCGGGTGCAGATACGCAGTATTTT
TRBV7-9	-	-	TRBJ2-1	CASSPYAGGYNEQFF	TGTGCCAGCAGCCCTTACGCGGGCGGATACAATGAGCAGTTCTTC
TRBV10-3	-	TRBD1	TRBJ2-7	CAIKPGQGNYEQYF	TGTGCCATCAAACCGGGACAGGGTAACTACGAGCAGTACTTC
TRBV6-7	few	TRBD1	TRBJ2-3	CASSLDRGRGTDTQYF	TGTGCCAGCAGCCTCGACAGGGGTAGGGGCACAGATACGCAGTATTTT
TRBV2	-	-	TRBJ2-5	CASSGTGYQETQYF	TGTGCCAGCAGTGGCACAGGGTATCAAGAGACCCAGTACTTC
TRBV5-1	few	-	TRBJ2-7	CASSLSGFEQYF	TGCGCCAGCAGCTTGTCGGGGTTCGAGCAGTACTTC
TRBV4-3	-	TRBD2	TRBJ2-5	CASSPALGGGQETQYF	TGCGCCAGCAGCCCCGCCCTGGGCGGGGGCCAAGAGACCCAGTACTTC
TRBV6-5	-	-	TRBJ1-3	CASRDSPGNTIYF	TGTGCCAGCAGGGACAGTCCTGGAAACACCATATATTTT
TRBV7-9	-	-	TRBJ1-1	CASSVQGNTEAFF	TGTGCCAGCAGCGTCCAGGGGAACACTGAAGCTTTCTTT
TRBV28	once	TRBD1	TRBJ1-1	CASSLTGNPRQGKAEAFF	TGTGCCAGCAGTTTAACGGGGAACCCAAGACAGGGAAAGGCTGAAGCTTTCTTT
TRBV4-2	-	-	TRBJ2-1	CASSLTELPQFF	TGTGCCAGCAGCCTGACGGAGTTGCCGCAGTTCTTC
TRBV19	few	-	TRBJ2-7	CASRSGAGYEQYF	TGTGCCAGTAGGTCGGGAGCGGGCTACGAGCAGTACTTC
TRBV5-4	-	TRBD2	TRBJ2-2	CASSFKSSGKTNTGELFF	TGTGCCAGCAGCTTCAAGTCTAGCGGGAAAACCAACACCGGGGAGCTGTTTTTT
TRBV13	-	-	TRBJ2-2	CASMRAGELFF	TGTGCCAGCATGAGGGCCGGGGAGCTGTTTTTT
TRBV7-9	-	TRBD1	TRBJ1-3	CASSLANPTGAGNTIYF	TGTGCCAGCAGCTTAGCCAATCCGACAGGGGCTGGAAACACCATATATTTT
TRBV6-1	-	-	TRBJ2-5	CASSEGQGVETQYF	TGTGCCAGCAGTGAAGGGCAGGGTGTGGAGACCCAGTACTTC
TRBV19	-	-	TRBJ2-3	CASSIAQGLPLQYF	TGTGCCAGTAGTATAGCCCAGGGTCTTCCTTTGCAGTATTTT